Below, one T cell receptor beta chain is given with its context. The antigen is not known. This sample was included in a study of CD8+ T cells in alopecia areata. Peripheral blood samples and lesional scalp punch biopsies were obtained from alopecia areata patients. Germline lookup yields CDR1 MNHEY and CDR2 SMNVEV (reference sequence). The CDR3 is 15 amino acids. V trimming: 0 bases; J trimming: 6 bases; junction bases outside the gene matches: 7. Study-wide results and limits: Scalp specimens additionally yield sequences from normal skin's resident alphabeta T cells. It was lesional scalp, especially alopecia totalis/universalis, that showed higher clonality than normal scalp. Possibly because of HLA-related factors, TCR sharing was less clear across patients than in mice.

In each case, RNA was isolated and then reverse transcribed into cDNA as the sequencing template. The repertoire was sequenced with immunoSEQ multiplex PCR; TCRdb's copy has only in-frame clones and lacks some. Among 130,000 or so clones listed, about 51% were seen once. The chain couples TRBV27 to TRBJ2-5; the match to TRBD1 covers 7 bases. The TCR was taken from a human donor with alopecia areata. The sequencing input was NKG2D-low CD8+ T cells sorted from blood. CDR3 sequence reads: CASSLSTGPKKTQYF. The DNA of the CDR3 is TGTGCCAGCAGTTTATCGACAGGGCCAAAAAAGACCCAGTACTTC.